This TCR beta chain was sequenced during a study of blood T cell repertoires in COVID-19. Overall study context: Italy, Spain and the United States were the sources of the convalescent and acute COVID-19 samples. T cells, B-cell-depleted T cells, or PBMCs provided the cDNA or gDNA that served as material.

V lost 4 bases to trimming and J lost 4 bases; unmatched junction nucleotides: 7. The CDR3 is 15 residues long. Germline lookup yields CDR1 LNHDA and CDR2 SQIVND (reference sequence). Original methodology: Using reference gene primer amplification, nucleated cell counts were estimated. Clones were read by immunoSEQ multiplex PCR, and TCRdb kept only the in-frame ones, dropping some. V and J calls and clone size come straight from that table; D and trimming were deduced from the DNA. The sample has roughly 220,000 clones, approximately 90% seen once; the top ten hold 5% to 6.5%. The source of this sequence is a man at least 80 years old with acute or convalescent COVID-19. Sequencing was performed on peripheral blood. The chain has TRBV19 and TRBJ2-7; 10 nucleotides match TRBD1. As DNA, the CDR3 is TGTGCCAGTAGTACTGCCGGGACAGGGGATTACGAGCAGTACTTC. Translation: CASSTAGTGDYEQYF.